This T cell receptor (beta chain) came from a study of Ad26.COV2.S vaccination and SARS-CoV-2 variants. Regarding the study as a whole: Post-vaccination spike-specific CD8+ and CD4+ T cell responses reportedly had substantial breadth.

Treatment in this sample: over 15 received Ad26.COV2.S at low or high dose, single or two shots; 5 received placebo; per-sample allocation not given. Day 63 after the first injection of vaccine or placebo was the sampling time. Using immunoSEQ multiplex PCR, the repertoire was profiled, and TCRdb retains in-frame clones only, with some absent. Among around 450,000 clones listed, about nine tenths were seen once. Note on this clone: The antigen remains undetermined.

This CDR3 is built from 14 residues. Looked up from germline, CDR1 is SGHRS and CDR2 is YFSETQ. Trimming removed 4 bases at V and 0 bases at J, with 8 bases between. The chain combines TRBV5-1 with TRBJ2-1, with D hard to call. The TCR comes from a person between 18 and 60 years old who received the Ad26.COV2.S COVID-19 vaccine or a placebo. This specimen consisted of peripheral blood, obtained in a trial of Ad26.COV2.S vaccine versus placebo. CDR3 in amino acids: CASSRQSSYNEQFF. CDR3 in DNA: TGCGCCAGCAGCCGACAAAGCTCCTACAATGAGCAGTTCTTC.